This is a list of T cell receptor beta chains from one sample in a study of post-analysis software for immune sequencing data. TCRdb independently ran MiXCR on the PCR reads; one entry per CDR3 protein. The sample shows roughly 800,000 distinct CDR3 sequences, 35% to 55% of them seen only once. Sequencing was carried out using blood. These TCRs come from a girl aged 10-17 years with multiple sclerosis. Each CDR3 is given with its conserved first and last residue. Fields, in order: J gene, clone size, V gene, D gene, CDR3 protein, CDR3 DNA. The D gene is left open where the match is weak. Size is stated for part of the rows, as once, few or many counts, or as a class when the clone is expanded.

>TRBJ2-5|-|TRBV25-1|TRBD2
CASSDHGGAETQYF
TGTGCCAGCAGTGATCACGGGGGGGCAGAGACCCAGTACTTC
>TRBJ2-5|-|TRBV6-2/TRBV6-3|-
CASSYAWGAKGNIETQYF
TGTGCCAGCAGTTACGCCTGGGGGGCGAAGGGGAATATCGAGACCCAGTACTTC
>TRBJ2-7|few|TRBV6-5|TRBD2
CASMGIAGPPYEQYF
TGTGCCAGCATGGGGATAGCGGGTCCCCCTTACGAGCAGTACTTC
>TRBJ2-3|-|TRBV29-1|-
CSVEDGARSVDTQYF
TGCAGCGTTGAAGATGGGGCTAGGAGCGTAGATACGCAGTATTTT
>TRBJ2-3|-|TRBV7-2|TRBD2
CASLLRWTGGTSTDTQYF
TGTGCCAGCCTCCTTAGGTGGACGGGAGGTACTAGCACAGATACGCAGTATTTT
>TRBJ2-1|-|TRBV6-4|TRBD2
CASSGGGSFDEQFF
TGTGCCAGCAGTGGCGGCGGGAGTTTCGATGAGCAGTTCTTC
>TRBJ2-1|-|TRBV6-5|-
CASSYSTAGPNNEQFF
TGTGCCAGCAGTTACTCGACGGCAGGACCTAACAATGAGCAGTTCTTC
>TRBJ1-4|few|TRBV6-6|-
CASSYSRQENNEKLFF
TGTGCCAGCAGTTACTCGAGACAGGAAAATAATGAAAAACTGTTTTTT
>TRBJ1-1|-|TRBV7-9|-
CASGLQGEAFF
TGTGCCAGCGGGTTACAGGGCGAAGCTTTCTTT
>TRBJ2-1|few|TRBV7-2|-
CASSRWGDSVASTAEQFF
TGTGCCAGCAGCAGATGGGGGGACTCAGTAGCGTCCACAGCTGAGCAGTTCTTC
>TRBJ2-2|-|TRBV10-3|-
CAISELANTGELFF
TGTGCCATCTCCGAACTAGCGAACACCGGGGAGCTGTTTTTT